Sequencing of this T cell receptor beta chain was carried out in a study of control samples from healthy donors and cancer patients. The protocol was immunoSEQ multiplex PCR, while the TCRdb copy is restricted to in-frame clones and leaves out a portion. The data contain some 120,000 clones, about 95% of them seen just once; the ten biggest clones take up about 4%. The CDR3 is 10 amino acids. Between the trimmed V and J ends, which lost 1 base and 11 bases, there was a span of 8 bases. Germline V gene sequence: CDR1 DFQATT, CDR2 SNEGSKA (reference sequence). The receptor's source is a man aged 25 to 40 in good health. Sample: blood. The chain links TRBV20-1 to TRBJ1-2; no clear D gene. The CDR3 sequence: CSARVRDYTF. CDR3 coding DNA: TGCAGTGCTAGAGTAAGAGATTACACCTTC.